This TCR beta chain was recorded in a study of T cell repertoires and Cas9 in healthy adults. As for the study in general: Characterization of SpCas9-reactive CD4 and CD8 T cells covered multi-effector potency, cytotoxicity and lineage.

V was pared by 1 base and J by 4 bases, with 14 bases between. Germline values: CDR1 SGHVS, CDR2 FQNEAQ. This CDR3 has 16 residues. TCRdb's copy holds only in-frame clones and misses some; the assay was immunoSEQ multiplex PCR. The sample lists tens of thousands of clones, about nine tenths occurring once. General study findings and limits: SpCas9-reactive regulatory T cells reportedly mitigated SpCas9-reactive effector T cells in vitro.

A remark on this clone: Antigen specificity is unknown.

The sample taken for sequencing was CD4+ effector T cells (CD127+, CD25-, CD137-, CD154-) from PBMCs; culture status not recorded. The receptor's source is a human donor in good health. This rearrangement joins TRBV7-8 to TRBJ2-1; no definite D call. The CDR3: CASSLGWFPGYNEQFF. Written as DNA, the CDR3 is TGTGCCAGCAGCTTAGGGTGGTTCCCTGGATACAATGAGCAGTTCTTC. The whole variable domain, filled in from reference TRBV7-8 and TRBJ2-1, reads GAGVSQSPRYKVAKRGQDVALRCDPISGHVSLFWYQQALGQGPEFLTYFQNEAQLDKSGLPSDRFFAERPEGSVSTLKIQRTQQEDSAVYLCASSLGWFPGYNEQFFGPGTRLTVL.